This T cell receptor (beta chain) was captured by sequencing in a study of identical twins. General study points: Twins shared out-of-frame alpha sequences with excess low generation probability. The study drew conclusions from cross-sectional statistical analysis, not from following the same donors. In cord blood, abundant beta clonotypes had fewer insertions; memory showed no trend.

TCRdb reanalysed the 5' RACE reads using MiXCR and keeps one entry per CDR3 protein. The sample holds a few hundred thousand distinct CDR3 sequences, 8.5% to 9.5% seen once. V lost 4 bases and J lost 5, with 15 bases in between. CDR3 length: 15 amino acids. CDR1 is SGHRS, CDR2 YFSETQ, per germline. This clonotype was picked up many times. The antigen remains undetermined. This sample was also put to use in a study of yellow fever vaccine responses in identical twins. From that paper: Twins' vaccine T cell responses reportedly seemed partly convergent and partly personalized.

The clonotype originates from a woman aged 18-29 years in good health. The rearrangement uses TRBV5-1 and TRBJ1-4, with no clear D. The sample was CD8+ T cells sorted from blood. This chain's CDR3 is CASSPSVGPNEKLFF. CDR3 in DNA: TGCGCCAGCAGCCCTTCCGTGGGTCCAAATGAAAAACTGTTTTTT.